The present entry profiles one T cell receptor (beta chain) with its context. This specimen comes from a study of blood T cell repertoires in COVID-19. Germline V CDR1 and CDR2: GTSNPN, SVGIG (reference sequence). This CDR3 is built from 15 residues. The V and J ends lost 3 bases and 4 bases, in that order; junction bases with no gene match: 4. The repertoire was sequenced with immunoSEQ multiplex PCR; TCRdb's copy has only in-frame clones and lacks some. The table has 150,000 to 200,000 clones, 84% seen once. Membership in each cohort depended on participant-reported clinical history. Sequenced sample: PBMCs or T cells enriched from blood (not recorded which). This chain uses TRBV30 with TRBJ1-6; 9 positions agree with TRBD1. The source of this sequence is a man in his forties or fifties who had recovered from COVID-19. The CDR3 DNA sequence: TGTGCCTGGAGGGCCGGGACAGGGTATAATTCACCCCTCCACTTT. This sequence encodes CAWRAGTGYNSPLHF.